One T cell receptor beta chain is described in this entry. No cognate antigen has been identified for it. Within one base of it there is no much larger clone, and no base qualities were kept. The data were taken from a study of blood T cell repertoires in COVID-19 (dated by TCRdb to the early 2020s). In terms of the full investigation: Collaborator samples came from the United States, Italy and Spain and covered acute and convalescent phases of COVID-19. The prospective study material was composed of cDNA or gDNA derived from T cells, B-cell-depleted T cells, or PBMCs. Deeply sampled blood TCRbeta repertoires from subjects exposed to, actively infected with, or recovered from COVID-19 were included in the dataset. The repertoires were released in a freely available public database meant as a resource for research on the immune response to SARS-CoV-2. Samples were obtained from the ongoing ImmuneRACE study (first 160 participants) and from over a thousand subjects provided by 6 global collaborators. The sample metadata nearly always contained a de-identified subject ID, COVID-19 status, age in years and sex. HLA class I and class II types, where available, came from metadata supplied by the sample provider rather than from assay-based typing. The paper as a whole reports these results and caveats: Clinical and demographic metadata were provided uncurated, with the amount varying by source and participant.

Collaborating institutions collected whole blood in K2EDTA tubes following their own protocols. For TCRbeta analysis, collaborators shipped samples as frozen whole blood, isolated PBMCs, or DNA extracted from either of those sample types. The immunoSEQ Assay, a bias-controlled multiplex PCR, was used to amplify TCRbeta CDR3 regions from genomic DNA. As for the authors' bioinformatics: Within the assay, amplification of reference gene primers was used to estimate how many nucleated cells each sample contained. To quantify the absolute abundance of each unique TCRbeta CDR3 rearrangement, sequence reads were collapsed and filtered. For each sample, productive Simpson clonality was calculated as the square root of Simpson's diversity index over productive rearrangements. Imported from immuneACCESS, the table was reduced by TCRdb to in-frame sequences with V and J called. These copies leave out some clones; in studies compared against another copy, an unresolved V gene accounts for under half, and the cause of the remainder is not known. That table supplies the V and J calls and clone size; D and trimming were determined from the DNA. In all, the sample holds around 290,000 clones, and around 89% of those were seen once. Together, the top ten hold approximately 4.3% of the sample.

CDR1 and CDR2 were assigned from the germline V gene as SGDLS and YYNGEE. Trimming at the junction amounts to 0 bases on V and 5 bases on J, and the germline ends lie 27 bases apart. The CDR3, cysteine through phenylalanine, is 19 amino acids long. CDR3 DNA only is kept here, 57 bases in frame from base 1. The V and J segments used are TRBV9 and TRBJ2-7, with a tentative D gene TRBD2 over 5 matching bases. The receptor's source is a middle-aged man with acute or convalescent COVID-19. Sequencing was done on a sample of peripheral blood. CDR3 reads: CASSVALGMRWAGRNEQYF. The sequenced DNA: TGTGCCAGCAGCGTAGCCTTAGGGATGAGGTGGGCGGGTCGGAACGAGCAGTACTTC.